This T cell receptor (beta chain) was retrieved from a study of shared clonotypes between healthy human individuals. Researchers partitioned CD4+ cells into CD45RA+ naive and CD45RA-negative memory subsets. In this sample, this clone turned up once. V lost 6 bases to trimming and J lost 6 bases, with 17 bases between them. This CDR3 has 15 residues. Germline CDR1 is MDHEN and CDR2 is SYDVKM. Splitting of each subset's genomic DNA was done evenly across several immunoSEQ plates. TCRdb's table, derived via immunoSEQ multiplex PCR, lists solely in-frame clones and lacks some. This table has millions of clones, over 90% appearing once.

This clonotype was sampled from a man between 18 and 35 years old in good health. Some clones in this sample may be carry-over from other donors' samples. Sequencing was carried out using naive CD4+ T cells from PBMCs. Indicated subset: CD45RA+ positively selected. The chain recombines TRBV28 with TRBJ1-4; D perhaps matches TRBD1 (6 bases). CDR3 nucleotide sequence: TGTGCCAGCAGGTCACAGGGTTCCAACGATGAAAAACTGTTTTTT. Its protein product is CASRSQGSNDEKLFF.